The clone carrying this T cell receptor beta chain was detected only once. Its antigen remains unidentified. The CDR3 consists of 11 residues. The ends were cut back, 3 bases at V and 10 bases at J, with 7 bases in the middle. Construction of the TCRbeta library involved unique molecular identifiers. One entry per CDR3 protein results from TCRdb running MiXCR on the PCR reads. The sample lists 45,000 or so distinct CDR3 sequences, 52% occurring once. The sample comes from a study of T-cell reconstitution after alpha-beta-depleted transplantation in children. Study-level points and caveats: By about two months after transplant, alpha-beta T cells reportedly arose from several hundred graft clones that had expanded. Once a year had passed after transplant, T-cell counts and diversity came mostly from newly produced T cells. Surviving recipient cells, namely T cells and thymic progenitors, were the source of high day-60 TCRbeta diversity in some patients.

Sequencing used peripheral blood, obtained before TCRalphabeta/CD19-depleted stem cell transplant. V usage is TRBV12-3 or TRBV12-4 and J usage is TRBJ2-1, with a possible D match to TRBD1 (5 bases). The TCR comes from a boy less than two years old with SCID, due to receive a stem cell transplant. The CDR3 coding sequence is TGTGCCAGCAGTTTGGGGCGCGAGCAGTTCTTC. Translating it yields CASSLGREQFF.